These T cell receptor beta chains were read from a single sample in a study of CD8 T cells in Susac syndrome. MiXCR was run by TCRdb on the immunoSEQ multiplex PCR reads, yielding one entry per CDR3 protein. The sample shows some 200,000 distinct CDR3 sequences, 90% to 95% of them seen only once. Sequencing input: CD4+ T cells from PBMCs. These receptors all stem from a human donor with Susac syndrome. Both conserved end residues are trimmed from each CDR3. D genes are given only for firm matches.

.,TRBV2,ASVRSMSADTQY
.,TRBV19,ASSTDSNQPQH
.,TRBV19,ASSIDPPGIGTDTEAF
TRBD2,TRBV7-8,ASSLVGPLAGGWGQF
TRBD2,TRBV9,ASSADLAGGRDTQY
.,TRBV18,ASSPHQPQH
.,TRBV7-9,ASSLAGGGGGNTEAF
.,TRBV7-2,ASSLYLETQY
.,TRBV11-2,ASSPRQSTNTEAF
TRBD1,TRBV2,ASSESVGDRGLLVSPLH
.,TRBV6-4,ASTGGV
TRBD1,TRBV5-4,ASSLGGQAGDEQY
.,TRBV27,ASRPGNSYEQY
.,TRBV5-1,ASRSSTGLDTQY
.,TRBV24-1,ATPTLPDIAYEQY
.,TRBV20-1,SASQVSYEQY
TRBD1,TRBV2,ASSERGQVAYEQY
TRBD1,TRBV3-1,ASSHPGTGISYT
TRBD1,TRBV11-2,ASSPPVGQGAGETQY
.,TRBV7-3,ASSLGMGREQY
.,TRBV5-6,ASSVFRDDGYT
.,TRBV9,ASSESVSRGNTGELF
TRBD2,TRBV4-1,ASSQERGGLYNEQF
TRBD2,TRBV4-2,ASSQETAAGASTDTQY
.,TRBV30,AWSPGNSGNTIY
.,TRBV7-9,ASSTQGITEAF
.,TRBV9,ASSRQEDQPQH
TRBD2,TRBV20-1,SAREVNNEQF
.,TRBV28,ASSPPANYGYT
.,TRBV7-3,ASSLKGDEDTQY
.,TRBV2,ASVMNWYTEAF
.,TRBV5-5,ASSPQGRDSPLH
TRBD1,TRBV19,ASAGQETSPLH
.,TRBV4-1,ASSQDSGRDNEKLF
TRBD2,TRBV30,AWSLLAGEGIQY
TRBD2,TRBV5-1,ASSFLAGGSTDTQY
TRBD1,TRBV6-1,ASSDGGINRQGKYGYT
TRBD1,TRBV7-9,ASGPRTGSGNTIY
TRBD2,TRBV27,ASSFVGTSGVIIEQY
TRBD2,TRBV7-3,ASSSLAGSGEQY
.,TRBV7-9,ASSPRETDNSPLH
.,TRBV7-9,ASSLANSFKAYEQY
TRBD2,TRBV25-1,ASSVPVGGAGSTQY